These T cell receptor beta chains were read from a single sample in a study of identical twins. TCRdb reanalysed the 5' RACE reads using MiXCR and keeps one entry per CDR3 protein. The table shows a few hundred thousand distinct CDR3 sequences, with 9.5% to 10% occurring only once. The sample was also linked to a second study, of yellow fever vaccine responses in identical twins.

Sequenced input: PBMCs. The receptor source for this set is a woman aged 18-30 years in good health. The CDR3 runs from the conserved cysteine through the conserved F or W. The listing skips clone size in some rows; elsewhere it reads once, few, many or a size class.

V	size	J	CDR3
TRBV12-3/TRBV12-4	.	TRBJ2-7	CASSFSSGRTYEQYF
TRBV5-4	.	TRBJ1-4	CASSHPGQGTEKLFF
TRBV29-1	.	TRBJ2-7	CSVHQGVSYEQYF
TRBV5-1	many	TRBJ2-4	CASSPGAAAKNIQYF
TRBV28	few	TRBJ2-5	CASREGGRQETQYF
TRBV27	.	TRBJ2-7	CASSLSGTSGSYEQYF
TRBV12-3/TRBV12-4	.	TRBJ2-7	CASSRKRQGGTYYEQYF
TRBV20-1	many	TRBJ1-1	CSARNFEGGAFAEAFF
TRBV15	few	TRBJ2-7	CATSGREGRYEQYF
TRBV4-1	many	TRBJ1-2	CASSQQVTAQHGYTF
TRBV24-1	many	TRBJ2-3	CATSDYAPTDTQYF
TRBV7-8	few	TRBJ2-7	CASSLGGRVFYEQYF
TRBV3-1	many	TRBJ2-1	CASGLAGAGSYNEQFF
TRBV29-1	many	TRBJ1-3	CSVEAAMAGSTIYF
TRBV25-1	many	TRBJ1-1	CASSAQTPTNTEAFF
TRBV12-3/TRBV12-4	.	TRBJ2-1	CASSLFRTVYNEQFF